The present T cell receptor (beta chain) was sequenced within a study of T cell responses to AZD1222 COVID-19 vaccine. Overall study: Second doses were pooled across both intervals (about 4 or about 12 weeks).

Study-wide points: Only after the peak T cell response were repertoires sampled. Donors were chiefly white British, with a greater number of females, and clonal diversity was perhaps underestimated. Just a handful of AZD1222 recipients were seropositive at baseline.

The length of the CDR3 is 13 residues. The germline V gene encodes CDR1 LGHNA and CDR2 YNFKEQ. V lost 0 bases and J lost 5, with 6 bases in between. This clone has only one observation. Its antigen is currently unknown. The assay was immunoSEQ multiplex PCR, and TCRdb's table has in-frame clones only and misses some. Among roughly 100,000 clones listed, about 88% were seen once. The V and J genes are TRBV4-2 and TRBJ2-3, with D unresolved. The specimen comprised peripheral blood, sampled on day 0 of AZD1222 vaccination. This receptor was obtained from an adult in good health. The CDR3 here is CASSQDTEDTQYF. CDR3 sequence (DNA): TGTGCCAGCAGCCAAGATACGGAAGATACGCAGTATTTT.